Below, 12 T cell receptor beta chains from the same sample are listed, as sequenced in a study of cytomegalovirus exposure and HLA in healthy donors. Use of 60 Vbeta and 13 Jbeta primers characterized the PCR. The data were produced by immunoSEQ multiplex PCR, yet TCRdb's version contains in-frame clones alone and is incomplete. Of 95,000 to 150,000 clones listed, 60% to 85% are singletons. The sample consisted of PBMCs. Receptor source: a female donor in good health and CMV-seronegative.

The chain uses TRBV7-2 and TRBJ1-1; TRBD1 might be the D (5 bases). Germline loops: CDR1 SGHTA, CDR2 FQGNSA. This CDR3 is built from 18 residues. Trimming took off 5 bases at V and 0 bases at J, with 22 bases between the two ends. The CDR3 region is CASSRSTWGTSLNTEAFF. CDR3 DNA: TGTGCCAGCAGCCGCTCGACGTGGGGCACATCCTTGAACACTGAAGCTTTCTTT.

CDR3 sequence reads: CASSLRLAGYNEQFF. CDR3 coding DNA: TGTGCCAGCAGCCTTCGACTAGCGGGATACAATGAGCAGTTCTTC. The V gene is TRBV11-2, the J gene TRBJ2-1; TRBD2 matches at 11 bases. V shed 5 bases and J 4 bases; nucleotides not matched to a gene: 4. Per germline, CDR1 SGHAT and CDR2 FQNNGV. The CDR3 has 15 residues.

The rearrangement joins TRBV11-2 to TRBJ1-5; the D is unclear. Trimming removed 6 bases from V and 2 bases from J, with 8 bases in between. CDR1 and CDR2 from the germline V gene are SGHAT and FQNNGV. The CDR3 covers 13 residues. CDR3 coding DNA: TGTGCCAGCAGTTTCCGGGGCAATCAGCCCCAGCATTTT. This codes for CASSFRGNQPQHF.

This chain joins TRBV25-1 and TRBJ2-3, with D possibly TRBD2 on 5 matching bases. Germline loops: CDR1 MGHDK, CDR2 SYGVNS. The CDR3 length is 14 residues. The ends were cut back, 4 bases at V and 4 bases at J, with 12 bases in the middle. CDR3 amino acids: CASSGLGEPDTQYF. The CDR3 nucleotides read TGTGCCAGCAGTGGCCTCGGGGAACCAGATACGCAGTATTTT.

The chain has TRBV30 and TRBJ2-2; TRBD2 aligns across 7 bases. The germline gives CDR1 GTSNPN, CDR2 SVGIG (reference sequence). V was pared by 2 bases and J by 7 bases, with 7 bases of the junction left unmatched. The CDR3 runs to 14 residues. CDR3 sequence (DNA): TGTGCCTGGAGTCTCCTTGGGGGGGTCGGGGAGCTGTTTTTT. Protein sequence: CAWSLLGGVGELFF.

V gene TRBV21-1 combines with J gene TRBJ2-7; the D call of TRBD2 is as the table states it, not checked on the DNA. TRBV21-1 is flagged as a pseudogene. The CDR3 has 16 amino acids. CDR3 nucleotides: TGTGCCAGCAGCAAAGGCCAGCGGGGGACCTCCTACGAGCAGTACTTC. Translation: CASSKGQRGTSYEQYF.

The CDR3 reads CASSFQGDTQYF. The CDR3 DNA sequence: TGTGCCAGCAGCTTCCAGGGTGATACGCAGTATTTT. The V gene is TRBV5-8, the J gene TRBJ2-3, with D perhaps matching TRBD1 (5 bases). The length of the CDR3 is 12 residues. The ends were cut back, 2 bases at V and 6 bases at J, with 7 bases in the middle. Germline CDR1 and CDR2: SGHTS and YDEGEE.

The chain recombines TRBV27 with TRBJ2-1; 7 positions match TRBD1. Per the germline V gene, CDR1 is MNHEY and CDR2 is SMNVEV (reference sequence). This CDR3 spans 16 amino acids. The V gene end was trimmed by 6 bases and the J gene end by 4 bases; junction bases not matched to a gene: 12. As DNA, the CDR3 is TGTGCCAGCAGGCAGGGGGTCAAGGGTAATTACAATGAGCAGTTCTTC. Protein: CASRQGVKGNYNEQFF.

The chain recombines TRBV7-3 with TRBJ1-4, with D perhaps matching TRBD1 (6 bases). Per germline, CDR1 SGHTA and CDR2 FQGTGA. This CDR3 has 15 amino acids. Deletions cut 1 base from V and 2 bases from J, with 8 bases between. The CDR3 region has the DNA TGTGCCAGCAGCTTAATGGGGGCCACTAATGAAAAACTGTTTTTT. Amino acids: CASSLMGATNEKLFF. Drawing the rest from reference TRBV7-3 and TRBJ1-4, the complete variable domain is GAGVSQTPSNKVTEKGKYVELRCDPISGHTALYWYRQSLGQGPEFLIYFQGTGAADDSGLPNDRFFAVRPEGSVSTLKIQRTERGDSAVYLCASSLMGATNEKLFFGSGTQLSVL.

In nucleotides, the CDR3 is TGTGCCACCAGCAGAGATTTGGCTAGCGGATACAATGAGCAGTTCTTC. Amino acids: CATSRDLASGYNEQFF. The chain couples TRBV15 to TRBJ2-1; 7 nucleotides line up with TRBD2. The CDR3 contains 16 residues. Unmatched junction bases numbered 6, after V lost 0 bases and J lost 4 bases. CDR1 and CDR2 from the germline V gene are LNHNV and YYDKDF (reference sequence).

This clone was counted a few times. The chain carries TRBV28 and TRBJ1-2; 7 bases agree with TRBD1. The V segment lost 3 bases and the J segment 4 bases; nucleotides outside the gene matches: 2. Germline CDR1 and CDR2: MDHEN and SYDVKM. The CDR3 is made up of 13 amino acids. The CDR3 DNA follows: TGTGCCAGCAGTTTTAGGACAGGCTATGGCTACACCTTC. This encodes CASSFRTGYGYTF.

The chain couples TRBV5-4 to TRBJ2-2; D is unclear. The CDR3 consists of 11 residues. Trimming took off 3 bases at V and 7 bases at J, with 4 bases between the two ends. Germline values: CDR1 SGHNT, CDR2 YYREEE (reference sequence). As DNA, the CDR3 is TGTGCCAGCAGCTCGGGCGGGGAGCTGTTTTTT. It yields the protein CASSSGGELFF.